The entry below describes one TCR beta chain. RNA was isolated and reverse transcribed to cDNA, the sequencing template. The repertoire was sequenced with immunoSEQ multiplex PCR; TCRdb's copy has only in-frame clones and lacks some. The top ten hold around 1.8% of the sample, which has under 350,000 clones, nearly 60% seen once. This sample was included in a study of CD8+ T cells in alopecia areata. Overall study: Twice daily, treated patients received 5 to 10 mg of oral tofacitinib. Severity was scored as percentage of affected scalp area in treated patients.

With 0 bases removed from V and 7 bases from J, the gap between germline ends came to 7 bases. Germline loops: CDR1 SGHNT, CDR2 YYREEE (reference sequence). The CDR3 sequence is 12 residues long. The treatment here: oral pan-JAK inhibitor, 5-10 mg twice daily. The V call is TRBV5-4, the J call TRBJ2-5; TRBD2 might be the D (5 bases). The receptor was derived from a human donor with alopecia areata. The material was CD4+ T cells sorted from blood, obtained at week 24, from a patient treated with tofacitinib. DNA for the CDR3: TGTGCCAGCAGCTTGGCCGAGGGGACCCAGTACTTC. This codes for CASSLAEGTQYF.